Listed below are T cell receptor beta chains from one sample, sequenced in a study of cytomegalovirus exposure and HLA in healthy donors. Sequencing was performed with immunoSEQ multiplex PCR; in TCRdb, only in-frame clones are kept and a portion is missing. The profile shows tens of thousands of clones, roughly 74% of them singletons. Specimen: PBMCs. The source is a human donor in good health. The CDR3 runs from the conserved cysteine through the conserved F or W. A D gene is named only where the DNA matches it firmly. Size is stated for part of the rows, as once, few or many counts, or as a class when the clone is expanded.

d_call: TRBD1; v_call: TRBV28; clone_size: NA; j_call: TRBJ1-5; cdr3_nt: TGTGCCAGCAGTTTCTTGGGGACAGGGGGCGATCAGCCCCAGCATTTT; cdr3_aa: CASSFLGTGGDQPQHF
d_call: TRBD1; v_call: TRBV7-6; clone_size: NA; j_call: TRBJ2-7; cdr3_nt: TGTGCCAGCAGCGGCGGACAGGGTCCCTACGAGCAGTACTTC; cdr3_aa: CASSGGQGPYEQYF
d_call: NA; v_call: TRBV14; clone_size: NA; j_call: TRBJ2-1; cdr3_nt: TGTGCCAGCAGACCTACAGGGATCAGCTCCTACAATGAGCAGTTCTTC; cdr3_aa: CASRPTGISSYNEQFF
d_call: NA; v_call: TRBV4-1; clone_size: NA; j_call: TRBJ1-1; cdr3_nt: TGCGCCAGCAGCCAAGTCGGGGTTGCTGAAGCTTTCTTT; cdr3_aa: CASSQVGVAEAFF
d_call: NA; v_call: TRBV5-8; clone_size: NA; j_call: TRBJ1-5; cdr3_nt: TGTGCCAGCAGCCCAGGACAGAGCAATCAGCCCCAGCATTTT; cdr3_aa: CASSPGQSNQPQHF
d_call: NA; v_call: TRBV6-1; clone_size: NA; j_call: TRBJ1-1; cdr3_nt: TGTGCCAGCAGTCCCCAGGCTTTTTCCAACACTGAAGCTTTCTTT; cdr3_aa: CASSPQAFSNTEAFF
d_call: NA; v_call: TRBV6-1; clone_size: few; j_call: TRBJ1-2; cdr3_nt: TGTGCCAGCAGTATAGGGGTCTATGGCTACACCTTC; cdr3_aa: CASSIGVYGYTF
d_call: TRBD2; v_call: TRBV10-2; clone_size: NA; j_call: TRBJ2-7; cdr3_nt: TGCGCCAGCACAGGCGGGAGGAACCCGACCAACTACGAGCAGTACTTC; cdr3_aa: CASTGGRNPTNYEQYF
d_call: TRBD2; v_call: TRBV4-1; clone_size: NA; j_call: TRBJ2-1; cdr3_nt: TGCGCCAGCAGCCAAGCAGCACTAGCGGGATATGAGCAGTTCTTC; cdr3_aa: CASSQAALAGYEQFF
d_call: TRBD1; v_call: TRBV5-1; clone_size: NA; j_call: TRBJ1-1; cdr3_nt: TGCGCCAGCAGCTTTGAACTAGGGACAGGGTTGACTGAAGCTTTCTTT; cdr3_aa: CASSFELGTGLTEAFF
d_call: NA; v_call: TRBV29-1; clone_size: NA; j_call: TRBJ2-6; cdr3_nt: TGCAGCGTTGATGGGAGCTCTGGGGCCAACGTCCTGACTTTC; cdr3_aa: CSVDGSSGANVLTF
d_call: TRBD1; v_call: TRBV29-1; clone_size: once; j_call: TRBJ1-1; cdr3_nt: TGCAGCGTTGAAGGGTACAGGGGGATCACTGAAGCTTTCTTT; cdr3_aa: CSVEGYRGITEAFF
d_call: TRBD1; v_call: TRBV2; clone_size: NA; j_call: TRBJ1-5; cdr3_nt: TGTGCCAGCAGTCCGGACAGGCCGGGCAATCAGCCCCAGCATTTT; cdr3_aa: CASSPDRPGNQPQHF
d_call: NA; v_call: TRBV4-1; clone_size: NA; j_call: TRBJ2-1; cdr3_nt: TGCGCCAGCAGCCACCACGCTAGCTCCAATGAGCAGTTCTTC; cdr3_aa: CASSHHASSNEQFF
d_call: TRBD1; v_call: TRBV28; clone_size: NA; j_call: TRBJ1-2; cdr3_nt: TGTGCCAGCAGCAGTCAACAGGGGGCGCTTAACTATGGCTACACCTTC; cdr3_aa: CASSSQQGALNYGYTF
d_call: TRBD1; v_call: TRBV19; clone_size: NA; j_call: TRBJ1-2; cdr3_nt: TGTGCCAGTAGTACCGACAGGGGGTACTATGGCTACACCTTC; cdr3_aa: CASSTDRGYYGYTF
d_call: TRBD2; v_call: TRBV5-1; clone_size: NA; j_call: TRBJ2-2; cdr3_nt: TGCGCCAGCAGCCCGACTAGCGGGAGGGCGGGGGAGCTGTTTTTT; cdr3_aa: CASSPTSGRAGELFF
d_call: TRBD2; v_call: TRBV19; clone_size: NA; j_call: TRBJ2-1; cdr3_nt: TGTGCCAGTAGTACCGGGGGCAATAGCGGGAGTAGAAATGAGCAGTTCTTC; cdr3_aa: CASSTGGNSGSRNEQFF
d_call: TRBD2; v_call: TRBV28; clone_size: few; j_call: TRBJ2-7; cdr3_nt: TGTGCCAGCAGTTTGTTCCCCCTACGGGAGGGCGTGCTGGGGTCCTACGAGCAGTACTTC; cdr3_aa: CASSLFPLREGVLGSYEQYF
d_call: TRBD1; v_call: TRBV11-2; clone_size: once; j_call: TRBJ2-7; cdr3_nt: TGTGCCAGCAGCAATCCGGGACAGGGGAAGAACGAGCAGTACTTC; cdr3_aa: CASSNPGQGKNEQYF
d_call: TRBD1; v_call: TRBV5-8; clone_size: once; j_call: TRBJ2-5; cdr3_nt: TGTGCCAGCAGCAACCAGGGGGCGTGGGAGACCCAGTACTTC; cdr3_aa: CASSNQGAWETQYF
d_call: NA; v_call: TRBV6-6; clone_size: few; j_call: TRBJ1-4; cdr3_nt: TGTGCCAGCAGTTCCCTCCGGGACACGAATGAAAAACTGTTTTTT; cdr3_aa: CASSSLRDTNEKLFF
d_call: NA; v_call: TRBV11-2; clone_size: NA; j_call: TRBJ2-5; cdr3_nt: TGTGCCAGCAGCTTAACAGGGGCGGGGGAGACCCAGTACTTC; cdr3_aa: CASSLTGAGETQYF
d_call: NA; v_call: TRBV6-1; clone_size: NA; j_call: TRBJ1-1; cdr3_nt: TGTGCCAGCAGCGTTCAGTACGAAGCTTTCTTT; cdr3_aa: CASSVQYEAFF
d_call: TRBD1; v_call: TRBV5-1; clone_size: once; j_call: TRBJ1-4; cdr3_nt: TGCGCCAGCAGCTGGGGGGACAGCCCTAATGAAAAACTGTTTTTT; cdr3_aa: CASSWGDSPNEKLFF
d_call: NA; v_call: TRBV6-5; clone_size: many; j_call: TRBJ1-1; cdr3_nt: TGTGCCAGCCGGGGGGGGGTGAACACTGAAGCTTTCTTT; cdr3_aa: CASRGGVNTEAFF
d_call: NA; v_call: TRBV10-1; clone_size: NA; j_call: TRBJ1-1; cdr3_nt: TGCGCCAGCAGTCGGGACTTAAACACTGAAGCTTTCTTT; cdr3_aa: CASSRDLNTEAFF
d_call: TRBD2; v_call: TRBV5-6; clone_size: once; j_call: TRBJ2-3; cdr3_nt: TGTGCCAGCAGCCGCCTAGCGGATAGCACAGATACGCAGTATTTT; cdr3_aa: CASSRLADSTDTQYF
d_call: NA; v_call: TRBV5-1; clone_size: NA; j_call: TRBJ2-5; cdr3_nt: TGCGCCAGCAGCGAGACCGGGTCCCAAGAGACCCAGTACTTC; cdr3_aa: CASSETGSQETQYF
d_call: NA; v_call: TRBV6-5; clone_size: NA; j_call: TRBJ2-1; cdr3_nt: TGTGCCAGCAGTTACTCGGGGGGATTAACCTACAATGAGCAGTTCTTC; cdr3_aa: CASSYSGGLTYNEQFF
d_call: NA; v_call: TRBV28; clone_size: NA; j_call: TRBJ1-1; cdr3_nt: TGTGCCAGCAGTTCTTTAGATGGGAACACTGAAGCTTTCTTT; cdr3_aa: CASSSLDGNTEAFF
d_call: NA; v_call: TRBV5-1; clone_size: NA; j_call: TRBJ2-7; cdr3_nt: TGCGCCAGCAGCTTGGACGGGATTAACTACGAGCAGTACTTC; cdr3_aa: CASSLDGINYEQYF
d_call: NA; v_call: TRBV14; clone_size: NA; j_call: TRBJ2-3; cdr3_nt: TGTGCCAGCAGCCAATCAGAAGGGAGGAGGGGCCCAGATACGCAGTATTTT; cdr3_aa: CASSQSEGRRGPDTQYF
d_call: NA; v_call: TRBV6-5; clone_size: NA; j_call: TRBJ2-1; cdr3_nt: TGTGCCACCTCGGCCTCTAGCTCCTACAATGAGCAGTTCTTC; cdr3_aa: CATSASSSYNEQFF
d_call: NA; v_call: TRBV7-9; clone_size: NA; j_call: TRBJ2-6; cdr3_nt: TGTGCCAGCAGCTCCTTTGGGGGGACTTACTCTGGGGCCAACGTCCTGACTTTC; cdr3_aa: CASSSFGGTYSGANVLTF
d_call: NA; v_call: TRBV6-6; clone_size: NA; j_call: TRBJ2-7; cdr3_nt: TGTGCCAGCAGTCAGAGGAATTACGAGCAGTACTTC; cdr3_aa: CASSQRNYEQYF
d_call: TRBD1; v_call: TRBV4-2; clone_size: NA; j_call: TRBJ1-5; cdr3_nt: TGTGCCAGCAGCCAGGTCCCGGGACAGGGCGGTCAGCCCCAGCATTTT; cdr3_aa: CASSQVPGQGGQPQHF
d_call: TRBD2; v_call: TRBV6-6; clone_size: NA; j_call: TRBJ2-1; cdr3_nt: TGTGCCAGCAGTCTAGCGGGAGGGAGGAATGAGCAGTTCTTC; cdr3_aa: CASSLAGGRNEQFF
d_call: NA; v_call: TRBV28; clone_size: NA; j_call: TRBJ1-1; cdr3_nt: TGTGCCAGCAGTTTGCCCAGAAACATGAACACCGAAGCTTTCTTT; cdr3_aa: CASSLPRNMNTEAFF
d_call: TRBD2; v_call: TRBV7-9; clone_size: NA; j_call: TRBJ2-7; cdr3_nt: TGTGCCAGCAGCTTAGAAGGGAGGGGATCCGAGCAGTACTTC; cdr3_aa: CASSLEGRGSEQYF
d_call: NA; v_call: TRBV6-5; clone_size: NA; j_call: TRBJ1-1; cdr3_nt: TGTGCCAGCAGTCCTGGGGGGACTGAAGCTTTCTTT; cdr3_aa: CASSPGGTEAFF
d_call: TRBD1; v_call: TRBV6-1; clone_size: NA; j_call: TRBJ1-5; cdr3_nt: TGTGCCAGCAGTGAAGGGATCCGGGACAGGGTTTGGCCCCAGCATTTT; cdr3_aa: CASSEGIRDRVWPQHF
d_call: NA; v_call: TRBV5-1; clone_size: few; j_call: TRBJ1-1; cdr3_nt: TGCGCCAGCAGCTTGGACAGACGGGAGGGAACTGAAGCTTTCTTT; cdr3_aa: CASSLDRREGTEAFF
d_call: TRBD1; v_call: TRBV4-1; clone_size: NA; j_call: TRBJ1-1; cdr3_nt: TGCGCCAGCAGCCATGGGGGGCCAGGGGGCTCCGCTGAAGCTTTCTTT; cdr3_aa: CASSHGGPGGSAEAFF
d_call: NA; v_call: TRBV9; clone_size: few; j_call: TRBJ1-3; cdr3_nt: TGTGCCAGCAGCGCCCAACAGGAGCTCTCTGGAAACACCATATATTTT; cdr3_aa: CASSAQQELSGNTIYF
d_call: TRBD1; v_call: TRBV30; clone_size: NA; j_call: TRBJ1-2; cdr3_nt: TGTGCCTGGAGTAAAACAGGGGTTAACTATGGCTACACCTTC; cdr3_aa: CAWSKTGVNYGYTF
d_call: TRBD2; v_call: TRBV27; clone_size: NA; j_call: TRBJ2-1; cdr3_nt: TGTGCCAGCACGGGACTAGCGGGCTATGAGCAGTTCTTC; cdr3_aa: CASTGLAGYEQFF